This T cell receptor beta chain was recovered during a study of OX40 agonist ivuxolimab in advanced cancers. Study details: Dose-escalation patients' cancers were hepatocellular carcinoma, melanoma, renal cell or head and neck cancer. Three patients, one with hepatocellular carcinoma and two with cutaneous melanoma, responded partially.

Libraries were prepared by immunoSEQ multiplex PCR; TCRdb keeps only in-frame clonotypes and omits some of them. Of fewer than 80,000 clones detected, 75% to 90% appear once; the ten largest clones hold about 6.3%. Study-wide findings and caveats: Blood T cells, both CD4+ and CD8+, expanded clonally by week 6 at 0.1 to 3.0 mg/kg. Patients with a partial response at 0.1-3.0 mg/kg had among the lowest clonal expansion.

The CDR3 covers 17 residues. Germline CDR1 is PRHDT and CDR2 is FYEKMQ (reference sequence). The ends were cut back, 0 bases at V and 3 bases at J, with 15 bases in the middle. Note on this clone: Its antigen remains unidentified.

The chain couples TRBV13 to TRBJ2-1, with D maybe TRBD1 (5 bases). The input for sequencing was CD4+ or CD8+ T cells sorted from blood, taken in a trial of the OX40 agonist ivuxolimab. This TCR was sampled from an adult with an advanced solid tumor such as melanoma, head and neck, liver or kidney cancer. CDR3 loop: CASSLGRAGSVYNEQFF. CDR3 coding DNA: TGTGCCAGCAGCTTAGGCCGGGCAGGGTCCGTCTACAATGAGCAGTTCTTC.